This is a list of T cell receptor beta chains from one sample in a study of cytomegalovirus exposure and HLA in healthy donors. Here immunoSEQ multiplex PCR was the method, and the copy in TCRdb shows in-frame clones only, minus some. The table lists over 150,000 clones. Sequencing used PBMCs. These receptors originate from a boy between 10 and 17 years old in good health and CMV-seronegative. CDR3s include the opening cysteine and the closing phenylalanine or tryptophan. The order of the fields is V gene, CDR3 protein.

TRBV5-1 | CASSPRDRGPFEQYF
TRBV15 | CATSLLNQPQHF
TRBV5-6 | CASNGRLPSETQYF
TRBV7-3 | CASSLESGVTDTQYF
TRBV14 | CASSQAQGRTEEQFF
TRBV6-5 | CASSYPIQGRPDTQYF
TRBV7-3 | CASSLQRGGNYEQYF
TRBV5-1 | CASSLRSGGSYEQYF
TRBV28 | CASSSGTGGYEQYF
TRBV7-9 | CVSSRENEKLFF
TRBV7-2 | CASSLVVKTGTEAFF
TRBV4-1 | CASSQNQQGWVNEQFF
TRBV19 | CASRETGMLNTIYF
TRBV6-1 | CASSGGRGLDTQYF
TRBV2 | CASSERRYGYTF
TRBV27 | CASSLSGGVYTF
TRBV10-3 | CAISDTSGGTTDTQYF
TRBV30 | CAWGGLHSGNTIYF
TRBV15 | CATSTRLAGFNGEQYF
TRBV19 | CASQAGANYGYTF
TRBV4-1 | CASSQVGGGGTEAFF
TRBV7-3 | CASSLTSGGYNEQFF
TRBV21-1 | CASSPRDSGNYEQYF
TRBV4-3 | CASSQAHSSGANVLTF
TRBV11-2 | CASSTTNSYEQYF
TRBV30 | CAWSTRSAGRGGGYTF
TRBV2 | CASSGEGNQPQHF
TRBV19 | CASYPGGRSPLHF
TRBV19 | CASTGLAGGQNTGELFF
TRBV4-1 | CASSQKALRGDEKLFF
TRBV19 | CASSIPGVGEKLFF
TRBV6-1 | CASSEPPTGANVLTF
TRBV5-6 | CASSFGAALGAFF
TRBV6-5 | CASSYSLGQMNTEAFF
TRBV19 | CASTSAGGLGQPQHF
TRBV4-2 | CASSQEALIQRGSEETYNEQFF
TRBV2 | CASSERRLAGGGEQFF
TRBV6-4 | CASRNTGANTEAFF
TRBV6-6 | CASSYSQGRVDAFF
TRBV4-1 | CASSQPIIRGKETQYF
TRBV18 | CASSPIPRGRVYEQYF
TRBV11-2 | CASSLNSNYGYTF
TRBV5-1 | CASSLVGTAINEKLFF
TRBV11-2 | CASAGVQSVEAFF
TRBV7-9 | CASSPPGQGGSPLHF
TRBV9 | CASSFRTGDETEAFF
TRBV27 | CASSQKQGRGLYGELFF
TRBV9 | CASRPGQGAGELFF
TRBV10-2 | CASRFGQGNQPQHF
TRBV15 | CATSRGSLGGATNTGELFF
TRBV5-1 | CASSTTWRFPGQSYEQYF
TRBV6-1 | CASSVQGDGELFF
TRBV4-3 | CASSQGGQGEQFF
TRBV19 | CAPLNTEAFF
TRBV5-6 | CASSQTLPGLPLLNEQYF
TRBV6-5 | CASSYSRTVGADTQYF
TRBV6-5 | CASSYSADEQYF
TRBV5-4 | CASAYGSGVYNEQFF
TRBV18 | CASSRDSNEKLFF